Below, 17 T cell receptor beta chains from the same sample are listed, as sequenced in a study of cytomegalovirus exposure and HLA in healthy donors. It was with 60 Vbeta and 13 Jbeta primers that the PCR ran. Profiling relied on immunoSEQ multiplex PCR, and the TCRdb table lists in-frame clones only, not all of them. The sample yields around 130,000 clones, 60% to 85% seen once. The sequenced material came from PBMCs. These receptors all stem from a woman aged 18 to 35 in good health and CMV-seronegative.

In its sample, this clone was seen a few times. J is TRBJ1-2 and V is TRBV25-1, with D tentatively TRBD1 (6 bases). V dropped 6 bases and J dropped 4 bases, with 15 bases sitting between them. The CDR3 runs to 14 residues. CDR1 is MGHDK, CDR2 SYGVNS, per germline. Written as DNA, the CDR3 is TGTGCCAGCAGCAGCCGGACAGCTGGCTATGGCTACACCTTC. It encodes CASSSRTAGYGYTF.

In DNA, the CDR3 is TGTGCCTGGAGTGTATCCCGGCTCCGGGAGTTCTTC. It encodes CAWSVSRLREFF. V is TRBV30 and J is TRBJ2-1; D gene unclear. This CDR3 is built from 12 residues. Germline V CDR1 and CDR2: GTSNPN, SVGIG (reference sequence). V lost 0 bases and J lost 14, with 14 bases in between.

This chain uses TRBV5-6 with TRBJ2-7; D not certain. V gave up 4 bases and J gave up 5 bases, with 16 bases separating them. The CDR3 has 14 residues. The germline CDR1 and CDR2 sequences are SGHDT and YYEEEE. The CDR3 region has the DNA TGTGCCAGCAGCCTCTTTTCGCGGAGAGACGAGCAGTACTTC. Its translation: CASSLFSRRDEQYF.

The J gene is TRBJ2-3, the V gene TRBV10-3, with 7 bases aligning to TRBD2. The V gene's germline CDR1 is ENHRY and CDR2 SYGVKD. V gave up 4 bases and J gave up 3 bases; unmatched junction bases: 10. The CDR3 consists of 16 residues. CDR3 DNA: TGTGCCATCAGTGGGGAGGGAGTCGAGTTTACAGATACGCAGTATTTT. Translated, it gives CAISGEGVEFTDTQYF.

The chain joins TRBV15 to TRBJ1-1; TRBD1 aligns across 8 bases. Germline loops: CDR1 LNHNV, CDR2 YYDKDF (reference sequence). The CDR3 consists of 14 residues. V lost 3 bases to trimming and J lost 3 bases; unmatched junction nucleotides: 3. The CDR3 sequence is CATSRGQAYTEAFF. As DNA, the CDR3 is TGTGCCACCAGCAGGGGACAGGCGTACACTGAAGCTTTCTTT.

The chain is built from TRBV6-5 and TRBJ2-1, with D perhaps TRBD2 (7 bases). Germline-derived CDR1 and CDR2 are MNHEY and SVGAGI. This CDR3 has 11 amino acids. Trimming left V 8 bases short and J 8 bases short, with 10 bases between. Here the CDR3 DNA reads TGTGCCAGCGGGAGGGGGGATGAGCAGTTCTTC. It translates to CASGRGDEQFF.

The chain couples TRBV27 to TRBJ2-7; TRBD1 is a possible D gene (6 bases). Germline V gene data show CDR1 as MNHEY and CDR2 as SMNVEV (reference sequence). Trimming removed 3 bases at V and 0 bases at J, with 9 bases between. The length of the CDR3 is 14 residues. The CDR3 protein is CASSLDSNSYEQYF. The CDR3 nucleotides read TGTGCCAGCAGTTTGGACAGTAACTCCTACGAGCAGTACTTC.

The chain employs TRBV6-7 and TRBJ2-7; 13 positions agree with TRBD2. TRBV6-7 is noted as an ORF with a role that remains uncertain. The J segment lost 2 bases and the V segment lost 4 bases, leaving 17 bases of the junction unmatched. The CDR3 loop spans 20 amino acids. CDR3 DNA: TGTGCCAGCAGTTCCCTTGGGACTAGCGGGAAAAAGGGGGCAACCTACGAGCAGTACTTC. Translation gives CASSSLGTSGKKGATYEQYF.

The chain employs TRBV12-5 and TRBJ2-5, with TRBD2 matching over 12 bases. Trimming took 6 bases from V and 4 from J; bases not matched to a gene: 3. CDR1 and CDR2 (germline): LGHNT, FRNRAP. The CDR3 contains 14 residues. CDR3 protein: CASGSSGRGETQYF. CDR3 coding DNA: TGTGCTAGTGGATCTAGCGGGAGGGGAGAGACCCAGTACTTC.

This chain links TRBV5-8 with TRBJ1-1, with 9 positions matching TRBD1. With 2 bases clipped from V and 3 bases from J, the junction kept 2 bases outside the gene matches. CDR3 length: 14 amino acids. Germline CDR1 and CDR2: SGHTS and YDEGEE. CDR3 sequence: CASSFGTGHTEAFF. The CDR3 DNA reads as TGTGCCAGCAGCTTCGGGACAGGGCACACTGAAGCTTTCTTT.

J is TRBJ2-7 and V is TRBV2; TRBD2 matches 11 bases. V gave up 7 bases and J gave up 2 bases; unmatched junction bases: 7. Germline V gives CDR1 SNHLY, CDR2 FYNNEI. This CDR3 comprises 15 residues. The CDR3 sequence: CASTDSGRGAYEQYF. CDR3 nucleotides: TGTGCCAGCACTGATAGCGGGAGGGGTGCCTACGAGCAGTACTTC.

This clone was counted a few times. This chain joins TRBV5-6 and TRBJ1-2; D uncertain. Germline assignment: CDR1 SGHDT and CDR2 YYEEEE. CDR3 length: 12 amino acids. V lost 3 bases, J lost 5 bases, and 8 bases lay in between. CDR3 protein: CASSSGSYGYTF. The CDR3, as DNA: TGTGCCAGCAGCTCCGGGTCTTATGGCTACACCTTC.

This chain joins TRBV7-9 and TRBJ2-1; 9 nucleotides agree with TRBD2. The ends lost 7 bases at V and 9 bases at J; junction bases unmatched: 4. The CDR3 is made up of 12 amino acids. From germline, CDR1 is SEHNR and CDR2 FQNEAQ (reference sequence). The CDR3: CASTLSGGEQFF. The CDR3 DNA follows: TGTGCCAGCACCCTTAGCGGGGGTGAGCAGTTCTTC.

V usage is TRBV18 and J usage is TRBJ1-4, with D possibly matching TRBD1 (5 bases). Trimming took 2 bases from V and 13 from J, leaving 14 bases between them. Germline lookup yields CDR1 KGHSH and CDR2 LQKENI. The CDR3 is 13 amino acids. The CDR3 DNA sequence: TGTGCCAGCTCACCAGACGAGATGGGGGGACTGTTTTTT. Translated, it gives CASSPDEMGGLFF.

This chain joins TRBV5-6 and TRBJ2-7, with 8 nucleotides matching TRBD1. V lost 2 bases, J lost 4 bases, and 11 bases stayed unmatched. Germline CDR1 reads SGHDT; CDR2 reads YYEEEE. CDR3 size: 16 residues. The CDR3 reads CASSFAGTGLKYEQYF. CDR3 bases: TGTGCCAGCAGCTTCGCCGGGACAGGCCTAAAGTACGAGCAGTACTTC.

This chain connects TRBV4-1 to TRBJ2-3, with TRBD2 identical over 8 bases. V lost 4 bases, J lost 2 bases, and 5 bases stayed unmatched. CDR1 is MGHRA, CDR2 YSYEKL, per germline. CDR3 length equals 15 residues. The CDR3 nucleotides are TGCGCCAGCAGCCCGTCAGCGGGAGTCACAGATACGCAGTATTTT. It translates to CASSPSAGVTDTQYF.

The chain uses TRBV19 and TRBJ1-2; tentative D call: TRBD1 (6 bases). The CDR3 is 13 residues long. The germline V gene has CDR1 LNHDA and CDR2 SQIVND (reference sequence). V lost 5 bases and J lost 10, with 17 bases in between. The CDR3 here is CASSVTQGTIYTF. The CDR3 DNA is TGTGCCAGTAGTGTCACCCAGGGGACCATCTACACCTTC.